Listed below are T cell receptor beta chains from one sample, sequenced in a study of shared clonotypes between healthy human individuals. The protocol was immunoSEQ multiplex PCR, while the TCRdb copy is restricted to in-frame clones and leaves out a portion. The data hold about 1.5 million clones, with more than 95% observed a single time. The sequencing input was naive CD4+ T cells sorted from blood. All receptors derive from a man aged 30 to 39 in good health. Each CDR3 is given with its conserved first and last residue. The D gene is left open where the match is weak. Expanded clones are given a class, and other clones once, few, many or no size at all.

v_call	j_call	clone_size	d_call	cdr3_nt	cdr3_aa
TRBV9	TRBJ2-1	.	.	TGTGCCAGCAGCGTAGACCCCTCCTACAATGAGCAGTTCTTC	CASSVDPSYNEQFF
TRBV5-4	TRBJ2-7	.	TRBD2	TGTGCCAGCAGCAGAGCGGGAGAACCGGAGTATGAGCAGTACTTC	CASSRAGEPEYEQYF
TRBV7-9	TRBJ1-4	.	TRBD1	TGTGCCAGCAGCTTCCAGGGGGGTGAAAAACTGTTTTTT	CASSFQGGEKLFF
TRBV5-6	TRBJ2-1	.	TRBD2	TGTGCCAGCAGCTTGGAAAGCGGGAGCTCCTACAATGAGCAGTTCTTC	CASSLESGSSYNEQFF
TRBV2	TRBJ2-5	.	.	TGTGCCAGCAGTGAAGGTGTGTACCAAGAGACCCAGTACTTC	CASSEGVYQETQYF
TRBV25-1	TRBJ2-7	.	.	TGTGCCAGCAGTGAAACGGTTTGGCCCGTGGGGTCTTACGAGCAGTACTTC	CASSETVWPVGSYEQYF
TRBV5-1	TRBJ2-7	few	TRBD2	TGCGCCAGCAGCTTCGGACTAGCGGGAGCCTACGAGCAGTACTTC	CASSFGLAGAYEQYF
TRBV5-1	TRBJ1-1	.	.	TGCGCCAGCAGCTTAACAGGGTCGAACACTGAAGCTTTCTTT	CASSLTGSNTEAFF
TRBV5-4	TRBJ2-1	.	.	TGTGCCAGCAGCCCGGCCACTAGTTCTAATGAGCAGTTCTTC	CASSPATSSNEQFF
TRBV2	TRBJ2-1	.	.	TGTGCCAGCGCCGGGGGCTCCTACAATGAGCAGTTCTTC	CASAGGSYNEQFF
TRBV28	TRBJ2-2	.	.	TGTGCCAGCAGTTTAAAGGCAGGTTATGGTATTACCGGGGAGCTGTTTTTT	CASSLKAGYGITGELFF
TRBV13	TRBJ2-3	.	TRBD2	TGTGCCAGCAGCCCCCAGCCTGGGATGACTAGCGGGAGGGAGGCAGATACGCAGTATTTT	CASSPQPGMTSGREADTQYF
TRBV10-1	TRBJ2-1	.	TRBD1	TGCGCCAGCAGTGCCCGGGACAGGGGCCGCGGTTCCCTCAGCAATGAGCAGTTCTTC	CASSARDRGRGSLSNEQFF
TRBV5-1	TRBJ2-7	.	TRBD1	TGCGCCAGCAGCTTGAACACAGGGGGCGAGCAGTACTTC	CASSLNTGGEQYF